These 29 T cell receptor beta chains share one sample of origin, sequenced in a study of control samples from healthy donors and cancer patients. TCRdb's copy holds only in-frame clones and misses some; the assay was immunoSEQ multiplex PCR. The sample records roughly 150,000 clones, roughly 93% being singletons. Sequenced: blood. Receptor source: a man aged 50-59 years in good health.

The V gene is TRBV5-1, the J gene TRBJ2-3, with D possibly being TRBD1 (6 bases). Germline V gives CDR1 SGHRS, CDR2 YFSETQ. Trimming pared 5 bases from V and 0 bases from J, leaving 16 bases between. The CDR3 loop spans 16 amino acids. The CDR3 reads CASRLQDSSSTDTQYF. The CDR3 DNA follows: TGCGCCAGCAGACTTCAGGACAGTTCTAGCACAGATACGCAGTATTTT.

The gene calls are TRBV6-5 and TRBJ2-7; D remains ambiguous. CDR3 size: 13 residues. CDR1 MNHEY and CDR2 SVGAGI come from the germline V gene. Trimming pared 9 bases from V and 0 bases from J, leaving 12 bases between. The CDR3 here is CASLRGSSYEQYF. The DNA for the CDR3 is TGTGCCAGTCTGCGCGGAAGCTCCTACGAGCAGTACTTC.

The chain has TRBV9 and TRBJ2-5; D is possibly TRBD2 (5 bases). Trimming took off 0 bases at V and 5 bases at J, with 11 bases between the two ends. Per germline, CDR1 SGDLS and CDR2 YYNGEE. The CDR3 runs to 14 residues. The CDR3 is CASSVGLKGETQYF. The CDR3 coding sequence is TGTGCCAGCAGCGTAGGACTAAAAGGGGAGACCCAGTACTTC.

The chain carries TRBV2 and TRBJ2-3; the match to TRBD2 covers 9 bases. The CDR3 spans 15 residues. Germline CDR1 is SNHLY and CDR2 is FYNNEI. V trimming: 6 bases; J trimming: 2 bases; junction bases outside the gene matches: 6. The chain's CDR3 is CASRALAGITDTQYF. The CDR3 coding sequence is TGTGCCAGCAGGGCCCTAGCGGGAATCACAGATACGCAGTATTTT.

Written as DNA, the CDR3 is TGCGCCAGCAGCATAATAAGCGGAGCGGGGACCGGGGAGCTGTTTTTT. Protein product: CASSIISGAGTGELFF. The chain joins TRBV5-1 to TRBJ2-2; 7 bases line up with TRBD2. In germline, CDR1 is SGHRS, CDR2 YFSETQ. The CDR3 totals 16 residues. Unmatched junction bases numbered 11, after V lost 4 bases and J lost 5 bases.

This chain links TRBV9 with TRBJ2-2, with no clear D. Germline V gene sequence: CDR1 SGDLS, CDR2 YYNGEE. The CDR3 covers 15 residues. The V gene lost 0 bases and the J gene lost 0 bases, with 6 bases spanning the gap. Written as DNA, the CDR3 is TGTGCCAGCAGCGTAGACTGGACGAACACCGGGGAGCTGTTTTTT. Encoded protein: CASSVDWTNTGELFF.

The rearrangement joins TRBV6-4 to TRBJ2-1; 8 nucleotides agree with TRBD2. The V gene end was trimmed by 4 bases and the J gene end by 6 bases; junction bases not matched to a gene: 8. CDR1 is MRHNA and CDR2 is SNTAGT in the germline V gene. The CDR3 is made up of 15 amino acids. The CDR3 protein is CASSVETSVPNEQFF. CDR3 nucleotide sequence: TGTGCCAGCAGTGTGGAGACTAGCGTCCCCAATGAGCAGTTCTTC.

The rearrangement joins TRBV10-3 to TRBJ2-7, with 7 bases identical to TRBD1. The J segment lost 6 bases and the V segment lost 3 bases, leaving 5 bases of the junction unmatched. The CDR3 has 13 residues. Per germline, CDR1 ENHRY and CDR2 SYGVKD. CDR3 protein: CAISDTGVAEQYF. CDR3 nucleotides: TGTGCCATCAGTGATACAGGGGTAGCCGAGCAGTACTTC.

The V call is TRBV9, the J call TRBJ1-2; 7 bases fit TRBD1. The CDR3 is 14 amino acids. V was pared by 0 bases and J by 6 bases, with 5 bases of the junction left unmatched. The V gene's germline CDR1 is SGDLS and CDR2 YYNGEE. DNA for the CDR3: TGTGCCAGCAGCGTAGGCGTCCAGGGGGATGGCTACACCTTC. Residues: CASSVGVQGDGYTF.

The chain carries TRBV6-4 and TRBJ2-3; the match to TRBD2 covers 13 bases. CDR3 size: 16 residues. V lost 6 bases to trimming and J lost 3 bases; unmatched junction nucleotides: 6. The V gene's germline CDR1 is MRHNA and CDR2 SNTAGT. The CDR3 nucleotides are TGTGCCAGCAGGGAGACTAGCGGGAGGTCTACAGATACGCAGTATTTT. The encoded protein is CASRETSGRSTDTQYF.

This clone was detected once. The V gene is TRBV15, the J gene TRBJ1-1; no clear D. The germline V gene encodes CDR1 LNHNV and CDR2 YYDKDF (reference sequence). The CDR3 covers 14 residues. Trimming took 0 bases from V and 3 from J, leaving 8 bases between them. The CDR3 sequence is CATSRDLWDTEAFF. CDR3 nucleotides: TGTGCCACCAGCAGAGATCTCTGGGACACTGAAGCTTTCTTT.

The chain links TRBV5-4 to TRBJ2-7; TRBD2 is a possible D gene (6 bases). The CDR3 runs to 14 residues. Germline V CDR1 and CDR2: SGHNT, YYREEE (reference sequence). The V gene lost 4 bases and the J gene lost 0 bases, with 11 bases spanning the gap. CDR3 in DNA: TGTGCCAGCAGCCCGGGACTTTTCTCCTACGAGCAGTACTTC. Amino acids: CASSPGLFSYEQYF.

The chain is built from TRBV27 and TRBJ2-2, with 9 bases matching TRBD2. The V segment lost 4 bases and the J segment 2 bases; nucleotides outside the gene matches: 8. This CDR3 contains 17 residues. Germline V gene lookup returns CDR1 MNHEY and CDR2 SMNVEV (reference sequence). The DNA of the CDR3 is TGTGCCAGCAGTTCCCCCCTAGCGGGACTTAACACCGGGGAGCTGTTTTTT. Translating gives CASSSPLAGLNTGELFF.

This clone was observed a single time. The rearrangement uses TRBV7-9 and TRBJ1-2, with D perhaps TRBD1 (5 bases). V was trimmed by 5 bases and J by 8 bases, leaving 18 bases between them. The CDR3 runs 14 residues. Germline CDR1 reads SEHNR; CDR2 reads FQNEAQ (reference sequence). The CDR3 loop reads CASSRVAGDGGYTF. CDR3 nucleotides: TGTGCCAGCAGCCGGGTGGCGGGGGATGGCGGCTACACCTTC.

For the CDR3, the DNA is TGTGCCAGCAGCGCCGGACAGGGTGCTGGGGCCAACGTCCTGACTTTC. It translates to CASSAGQGAGANVLTF. The rearrangement joins TRBV9 to TRBJ2-6, with 8 bases matching TRBD1. This CDR3 is built from 16 residues. The junction had 4 bases not matched to a gene; V was cut back by 3 bases and J by 2 bases. Germline-derived CDR1 and CDR2 are SGDLS and YYNGEE.

The chain has TRBV27 and TRBJ1-2; 7 bases agree with TRBD1. This CDR3 is 14 amino acids long. The germline V gene has CDR1 MNHEY and CDR2 SMNVEV (reference sequence). The V gene end was trimmed by 8 bases and the J gene end by 4 bases; junction bases not matched to a gene: 10. CDR3 nucleotides: TGTGCCAGCTCCCCCACCGGGACAGCCTATGGCTACACCTTC. Translated: CASSPTGTAYGYTF.

This chain links TRBV14 with TRBJ2-5, with D perhaps TRBD1 (6 bases). The CDR3 extends over 16 amino acids. V lost 4 bases, J lost 4 bases, and 19 bases lay in between. Per the germline V gene, CDR1 is SGHDN and CDR2 is FVKESK. This CDR3 is CASSPGPSRGGETQYF. Here the CDR3 DNA reads TGTGCCAGCAGCCCAGGACCCAGTCGAGGGGGAGAGACCCAGTACTTC.

The chain joins TRBV5-6 to TRBJ1-1; D is undetermined. This CDR3 is 16 amino acids long. Germline values: CDR1 SGHDT, CDR2 YYEEEE. V lost 4 bases and J lost 0, with 16 bases in between. The CDR3, as DNA: TGTGCCAGCAGCCTGCTGGCGGTGACCTTGAACACTGAAGCTTTCTTT. This gives the protein CASSLLAVTLNTEAFF.

The chain employs TRBV28 and TRBJ2-7; 8 positions match TRBD2. V shed 8 bases, J shed 0 bases, and the junction held 9 bases outside the gene matches. Germline CDR1 and CDR2: MDHEN and SYDVKM. This CDR3 has 15 residues. CDR3 in amino acids: CASATSASISYEQYF. CDR3 sequence (DNA): TGTGCCAGCGCGACTAGCGCGTCCATCTCCTACGAGCAGTACTTC.

The J gene is TRBJ2-7, the V gene TRBV24-1; tentative D call: TRBD2 (6 bases). V lost 5 bases and J lost 2, with 9 bases in between. The CDR3 runs to 13 residues. In germline, CDR1 is KGHDR, CDR2 SFDVKD. CDR3 protein: CATSAGRTYEQYF. The CDR3 DNA follows: TGTGCCACCAGTGCGGGGAGGACCTACGAGCAGTACTTC.

V gene TRBV24-1 combines with J gene TRBJ1-4; the D is unclear. Trimming stripped 4 bases from V and 7 bases from J, with 12 bases between. Germline CDR1 KGHDR, CDR2 SFDVKD. This CDR3 has 14 amino acids. DNA of the CDR3: TGTGCCACCAGTGAGCGTGGAAATCGTGAAAAACTGTTTTTT. It translates to CATSERGNREKLFF.

The chain employs TRBV15 and TRBJ2-3; 9 bases agree with TRBD2. This CDR3 has 20 amino acids. Germline-derived CDR1 and CDR2 are LNHNV and YYDKDF (reference sequence). The V and J ends lost 3 bases and 7 bases, in that order; junction bases with no gene match: 23. The CDR3 spells CATSRLLPGSGGGRGNTQYF. The CDR3 DNA reads TGTGCCACCAGCAGGCTCCTCCCGGGCAGCGGGGGCGGGAGGGGGAATACGCAGTATTTT.

V is TRBV29-1 and J is TRBJ1-2; D not resolved. The CDR3 consists of 10 residues. Germline CDR1 reads SQVTM; CDR2 reads ANQGSEA. The V end was cut by 7 bases, the J end by 7 bases, with 10 bases between. The CDR3 region is CSAEGGGYTF. The CDR3 DNA reads as TGCAGCGCCGAGGGTGGTGGCTACACCTTC.

The chain uses TRBV5-1 and TRBJ1-5, with 10 bases fitting TRBD1. The CDR3 runs to 15 residues. V shed 2 bases and J 6 bases; nucleotides not matched to a gene: 5. The V gene's germline CDR1 is SGHRS and CDR2 YFSETQ. For the CDR3, the DNA is TGCGCCAGCAGCTTAGACAGGGGGCCGGGTCAGCCCCAGCATTTT. Its translation is CASSLDRGPGQPQHF.

J is TRBJ1-6 and V is TRBV6-6, with a tentative D call TRBD1 (5 bases). Looked up from germline, CDR1 is MNHNY and CDR2 is SVGAGI (reference sequence). This CDR3 is built from 14 residues. V lost 5 bases, J lost 6 bases, and 11 bases lay in between. CDR3 DNA: TGTGCCAGCAGTACCGGGACGGTTAATTCACCCCTCCACTTT. It is translated as CASSTGTVNSPLHF.

The chain has TRBV29-1 and TRBJ2-3, with 8 nucleotides matching TRBD2. This CDR3 region has 16 residues. Germline CDR1 and CDR2: SQVTM and ANQGSEA. With 7 bases clipped from V and 3 bases from J, the junction kept 15 bases outside the gene matches. Here the CDR3 reads CSGIPAGAQLTDTQYF. The CDR3 nucleotides read TGCAGCGGCATCCCAGCGGGAGCCCAATTAACAGATACGCAGTATTTT.

This clone was observed once. The J gene is TRBJ1-5, the V gene TRBV19; D is perhaps TRBD1 (6 bases). CDR1 and CDR2 (germline): LNHDA, SQIVND (reference sequence). V was pared by 3 bases and J by 0 bases, with 12 bases between. The CDR3 contains 16 residues. This chain's CDR3 is CASSIVSGHSNQPQHF. CDR3 coding DNA: TGTGCCAGTAGTATTGTTTCGGGACATAGCAATCAGCCCCAGCATTTT. The full variable domain, rest sourced from reference TRBV19 and TRBJ1-5, is DGGITQSPKYLFRKEGQNVTLSCEQNLNHDAMYWYRQDPGQGLRLIYYSQIVNDFQKGDIAEGYSVSREKKESFPLTVTSAQKNPTAFYLCASSIVSGHSNQPQHFGDGTRLSIL.

The chain has TRBV28 and TRBJ2-2; a possible D gene is TRBD2 (6 bases). Germline CDR1 is MDHEN and CDR2 is SYDVKM. Trimming shortened V by 5 bases and J by 2 bases, and 15 bases separated the two germline ends. This CDR3 region has 16 residues. CDR3: CASSIPSGLNTGELFF. The CDR3 DNA reads TGTGCCAGCAGTATACCCAGCGGGCTAAACACCGGGGAGCTGTTTTTT.

The V and J genes are TRBV25-1 and TRBJ2-7; D uncertain. Germline V gene lookup returns CDR1 MGHDK and CDR2 SYGVNS. The V end was cut by 3 bases, the J end by 4 bases, with 10 bases between. The CDR3 is made up of 13 amino acids. CDR3 region: CASSDSRFYEQYF. The CDR3 bases are TGTGCCAGCAGTGATTCTAGGTTTTACGAGCAGTACTTC.